This T cell receptor (beta chain) was found in a study of T cell responses to AZD1222 COVID-19 vaccine. Study-wide findings and caveats: In the spike-specific TCR repertoire, nearly half reportedly target unmutated variant regions. The CD4 TCRs associated with vaccination extended across spike and predominated at 160-218 and 743-854. Seropositive AZD1222 recipients at baseline numbered only six or seven.

Turning to this clone: Its target is unknown.

Germline V gives CDR1 SGHTA, CDR2 FQGNSA. The ends lost 5 bases at V and 2 bases at J; junction bases unmatched: 8. The CDR3 totals 16 residues. Data came from immunoSEQ multiplex PCR; TCRdb stores just in-frame clones and leaves some out. The sample holds over 100,000 clones, 85% to 95% seen once. This specimen was peripheral blood, taken on day 0 of AZD1222 vaccination. The rearrangement links TRBV7-2 to TRBJ2-3; TRBD2 aligns across 9 bases. The TCR was taken from an adult in good health. The CDR3 is CASSTTSGSSTDTQYF. The CDR3 DNA reads TGTGCCAGCAGCACGACTAGCGGATCGTCCACAGATACGCAGTATTTT.